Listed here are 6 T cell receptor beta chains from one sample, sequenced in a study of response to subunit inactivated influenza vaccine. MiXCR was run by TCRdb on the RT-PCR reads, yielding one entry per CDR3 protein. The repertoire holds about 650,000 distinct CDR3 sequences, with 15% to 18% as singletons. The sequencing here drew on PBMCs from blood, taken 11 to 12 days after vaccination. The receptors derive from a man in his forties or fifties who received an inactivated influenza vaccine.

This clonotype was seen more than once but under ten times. The CDR3 nucleotides are TGTGCCAGCAGTTCGACAGGGGGCGCCGTCGTCTACGAGCAGTACTTC. Protein sequence: CASSSTGGAVVYEQYF. V gene TRBV6-5 combines with J gene TRBJ2-7; 10 bases fit TRBD1. The V gene end was trimmed by 4 bases and the J gene end by 3 bases; junction bases not matched to a gene: 9. In germline, CDR1 is MNHEY, CDR2 SVGAGI. There are 16 residues in the CDR3.

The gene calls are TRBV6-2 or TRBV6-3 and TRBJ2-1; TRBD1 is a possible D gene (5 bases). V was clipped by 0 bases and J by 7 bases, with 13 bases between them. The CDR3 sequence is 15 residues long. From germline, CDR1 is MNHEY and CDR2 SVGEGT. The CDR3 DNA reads TGTGCCAGCAGTTACTCGAATCCCAGGGTGAATGAGCAGTTCTTC. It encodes CASSYSNPRVNEQFF.

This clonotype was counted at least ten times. In nucleotides, the CDR3 is TGTGCCAGCAGTCGTGGACAGGGAGGCAATCAGCCCCAGCATTTT. This sequence encodes CASSRGQGGNQPQHF. The chain is built from TRBV6-1 and TRBJ1-5; TRBD1 agrees at 8 bases. The CDR3 sequence is 15 residues long. Germline-derived CDR1 and CDR2 are MNHNS and SASEGT. The V gene end was trimmed by 5 bases and the J gene end by 2 bases; junction bases not matched to a gene: 5.

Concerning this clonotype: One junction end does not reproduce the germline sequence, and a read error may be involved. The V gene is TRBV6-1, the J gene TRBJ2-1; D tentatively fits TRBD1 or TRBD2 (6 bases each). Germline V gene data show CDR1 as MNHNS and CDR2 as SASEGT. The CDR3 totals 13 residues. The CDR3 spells CASTETGANEQFF. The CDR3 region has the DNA TGTGCCAGCACTGAAACGGGGGCGAATGAGCAGTTCTTC.

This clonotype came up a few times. CDR3: CASTSGSTNEKLFF. The CDR3 DNA sequence: TGTGCCAGCACCTCCGGTTCAACTAATGAAAAACTGTTTTTT. The J gene is TRBJ1-4, the V gene TRBV6-1; D call uncertain. There are 14 residues in the CDR3. Germline V gene sequence: CDR1 MNHNS, CDR2 SASEGT. Trimming removed 7 bases at V and 0 bases at J, with 9 bases between.

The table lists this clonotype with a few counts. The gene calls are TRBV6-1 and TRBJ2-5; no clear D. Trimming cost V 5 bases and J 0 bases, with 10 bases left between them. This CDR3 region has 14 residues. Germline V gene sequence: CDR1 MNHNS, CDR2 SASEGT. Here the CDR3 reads CASSLMGHQETQYF. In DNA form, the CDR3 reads TGTGCCAGCAGTCTCATGGGCCACCAAGAGACCCAGTACTTC.